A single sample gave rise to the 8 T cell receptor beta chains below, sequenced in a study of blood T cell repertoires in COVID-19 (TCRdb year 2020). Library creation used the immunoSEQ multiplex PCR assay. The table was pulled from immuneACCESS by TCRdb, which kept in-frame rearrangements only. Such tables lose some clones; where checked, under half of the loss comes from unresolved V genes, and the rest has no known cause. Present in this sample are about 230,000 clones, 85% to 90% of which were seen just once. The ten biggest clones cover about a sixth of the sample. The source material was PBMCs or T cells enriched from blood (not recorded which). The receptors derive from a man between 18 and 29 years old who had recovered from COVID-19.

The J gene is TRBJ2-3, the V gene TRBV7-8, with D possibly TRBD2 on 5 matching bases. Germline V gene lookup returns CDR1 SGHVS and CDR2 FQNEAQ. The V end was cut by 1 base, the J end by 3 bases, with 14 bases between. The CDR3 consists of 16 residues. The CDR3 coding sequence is TGTGCCAGCAGCTTAGGGTTAGGGAGAGGTACAGATACGCAGTATTTT. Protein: CASSLGLGRGTDTQYF.

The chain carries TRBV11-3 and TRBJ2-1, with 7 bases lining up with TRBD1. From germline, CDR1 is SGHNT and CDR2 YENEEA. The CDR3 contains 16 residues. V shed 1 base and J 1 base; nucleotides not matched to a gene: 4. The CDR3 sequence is CASSLVGGVSYNEQFF. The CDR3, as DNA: TGTGCCAGCAGCTTAGTAGGGGGCGTATCCTACAATGAGCAGTTCTTC.

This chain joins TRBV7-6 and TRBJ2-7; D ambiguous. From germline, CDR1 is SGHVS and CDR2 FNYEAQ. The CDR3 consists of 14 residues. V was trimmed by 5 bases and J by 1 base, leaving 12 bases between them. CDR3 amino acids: CASSKRLDSYEQYF. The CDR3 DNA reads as TGTGCCAGCAGCAAGAGACTGGATTCCTACGAGCAGTACTTC.

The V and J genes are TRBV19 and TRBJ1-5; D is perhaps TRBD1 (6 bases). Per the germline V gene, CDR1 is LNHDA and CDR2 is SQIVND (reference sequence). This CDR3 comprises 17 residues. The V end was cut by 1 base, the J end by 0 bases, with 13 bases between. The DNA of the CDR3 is TGTGCCAGTAGTATAGGGCCGGACAGCCTTAGCAATCAGCCCCAGCATTTT. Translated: CASSIGPDSLSNQPQHF.

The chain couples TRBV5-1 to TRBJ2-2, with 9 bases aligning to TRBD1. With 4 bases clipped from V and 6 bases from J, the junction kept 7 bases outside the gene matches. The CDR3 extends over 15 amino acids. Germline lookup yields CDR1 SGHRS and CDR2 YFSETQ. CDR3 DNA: TGCGCCAGCAGCCCAAGACAGGGGGAGTCCGGGGAGCTGTTTTTT. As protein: CASSPRQGESGELFF.

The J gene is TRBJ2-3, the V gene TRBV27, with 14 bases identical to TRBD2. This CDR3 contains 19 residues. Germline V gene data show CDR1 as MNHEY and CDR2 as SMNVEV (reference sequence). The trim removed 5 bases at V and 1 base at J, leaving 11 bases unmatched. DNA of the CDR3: TGTGCCAGCAGTCCCCGACTAGCGGGAGGGGCTTTTGGCACAGATACGCAGTATTTT. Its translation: CASSPRLAGGAFGTDTQYF.

The DNA for the CDR3 is TGCGCCAGCTCCCTAGGTCGAGGCTACACCTTC. Its translation: CASSLGRGYTF. The chain combines TRBV23-1 with TRBJ1-2; D is unresolved. TRBV23-1 falls under the ORF class, with uncertain function. The germline V and J ends were trimmed by 8 bases and 8 bases, with 12 bases remaining between them. The CDR3 has 11 amino acids.

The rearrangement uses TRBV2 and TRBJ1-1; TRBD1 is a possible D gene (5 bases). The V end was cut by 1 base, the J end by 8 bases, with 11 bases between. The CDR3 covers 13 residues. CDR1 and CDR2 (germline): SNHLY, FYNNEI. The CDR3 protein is CASSEVMGGEAFF. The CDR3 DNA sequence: TGTGCCAGCAGTGAAGTTATGGGGGGGGAAGCTTTCTTT.